This T cell receptor beta chain emerged from a study of T cells in Graves' hyperthyroidism and ophthalmopathy. CDR1 is MDHEN, CDR2 SYDVKM, per germline. V was clipped by 1 base and J by 5 bases, with 17 bases between them. The CDR3 has 16 amino acids. What was amplified from RNA transcripts were TCR beta CDR3 regions. The TCR CDR3 was amplified in a first-round RT-PCR using the HTBI primer set. TCRdb redid the calling of the multiplex PCR reads with MiXCR, one entry per CDR3 protein. The repertoire includes approximately 600,000 distinct CDR3 sequences, 13% to 15% of them detected once, and roughly 6.9% sits in the top ten. This clonotype was found many times. Patients were excluded for uncontrolled infection, other autoimmune disease, pregnancy or lactation.

The chain is built from TRBV28 and TRBJ1-1; possibly TRBD1 for D (5 bases). Source material: blood. This receptor was taken from a young woman with Graves' ophthalmopathy. CDR3 sequence reads: CASSLFFRGQGTEAFF. CDR3 in DNA: TGTGCCAGCAGTTTATTCTTCCGGGGCCAAGGTACTGAAGCTTTCTTT.